This TCR beta chain was sequenced during a study of T-cell reconstitution after alpha-beta-depleted transplantation in children. This clonotype turned up a few times. TCRbeta library preparation incorporated unique molecular identifiers. Via MiXCR, TCRdb re-called the PCR reads, giving one row per CDR3 protein. The sample yields 450,000 to 600,000 distinct CDR3 sequences, approximately 13% seen once. This receptor was obtained from a male patient between 10 and 17 years old who had a stem cell transplant for acute myeloid leukemia, so the T cells may come from the graft donor. The source material was PBMCs, mostly from graft donor cells, sampled 360 days after TCRalphabeta/CD19-depleted stem cell transplant.

The CDR3: CSASYQETQYF. The CDR3 nucleotides read TGCAGTGCTAGTTACCAAGAGACCCAGTACTTC. The rearrangement uses TRBV20-1 and TRBJ2-5; D unclear. The CDR3 sequence is 11 residues long. In germline, CDR1 is DFQATT, CDR2 SNEGSKA (reference sequence). The V end was cut by 3 bases, the J end by 0 bases, with 2 bases between.